The text below deals with one TCR beta chain. Its antigen is not known. A read error may produce the germline difference seen at one junction end. These data originate in a study of vaccination and CD4 T cells after COVID-19. CD4+ T cells that had been cultured provided DNA sequenced with the Oncomine TCR Beta short-read assay. Cultured CD4+ T cells were the source of extracted genomic DNA. A single record per CDR3 protein comes from TCRdb applying MiXCR to the PCR reads. The repertoire holds approximately 9,300 distinct CDR3 sequences, with approximately 45% as singletons. The length of the CDR3 is 13 residues. Germline values: CDR1 DFQATT, CDR2 SNEGSKA (reference sequence). The treatment is: roughly nine-day PBMC culture with coronavirus spike peptide pools or control peptides (ViraFEST assay). Researchers collected the unexposed donor's CD4+ T cells before the COVID-19 pandemic (2011-2018).

What was sequenced was CD4+ T cells from blood, cultured in vitro. This receptor was obtained from a human donor in good health. This sequence joins TRBV20-1 and TRBJ1-3; D gene ambiguous. The chain's CDR3 is CSASVPSENTIYF. In DNA, the CDR3 is TGCAGTGCTAGCGTCCCCTCTGAAAACACCATATATTTT.